Sequencing of this TCR beta chain was carried out in a study of early T cells in non-severe SARS-CoV-2 infection. Study in general: With bulk RNA from unsorted whole blood as input, sequencing yielded unpaired chains. Notes on the study in general: Reliance on VDJdb matching favored anti-spike CD8 responses; private and CD4 specificities were missed.

Each single cDNA molecule received a unique molecular identifier. TCRdb reanalysed the 5' RACE reads using MiXCR and keeps one entry per CDR3 protein. Counted here are around 60,000 distinct CDR3 sequences, more than 9.5% occurring once; the ten biggest clones make up approximately 10%. This clonotype was seen only a few times. The antigen is undetermined. In germline, CDR1 is LNHDA, CDR2 SQIVND (reference sequence). V trimming: 3 bases; J trimming: 4 bases; junction bases outside the gene matches: 7. This CDR3 is 15 amino acids long. The chain combines TRBV19 with TRBJ2-7; 9 nucleotides match TRBD2. The sample comprised whole blood. The source is an adult who was a healthcare worker with PCR-confirmed SARS-CoV-2 infection or an uninfected control (not recorded which). The CDR3 reads CASSIRLAGTYEQYF. CDR3 in DNA: TGTGCCAGTAGTATCCGCCTAGCGGGGACGTACGAGCAGTACTTC.